These T cell receptor beta chains were read from a single sample in a study of blood T cell repertoires in COVID-19. TCRdb's table, derived via immunoSEQ multiplex PCR, lists solely in-frame clones and lacks some. The data show about 320,000 clones, about 90% seen once. The sequenced sample consisted of peripheral blood. Receptor source: a man aged 18 to 29 who had recovered from COVID-19. CDR3s include the opening cysteine and the closing phenylalanine or tryptophan. A D gene is named only where the DNA matches it firmly. Clone size is not always given. Where it is, it says once, few, many or a class for expanded clones.

clone size: few
D gene: .
J gene: TRBJ1-1
V gene: TRBV9
CDR3 DNA: TGTGCCAGCAGCGCCGGGGCGGGGAAGATAGCTTTCTTT
CDR3 protein: CASSAGAGKIAFF

clone size: .
D gene: TRBD2
J gene: TRBJ2-6
V gene: TRBV9
CDR3 DNA: TGTGCCAGCAGCGGGATACTAGCGGGAGGCCTCTACGGGGCCAACGTCCTGACTTTC
CDR3 protein: CASSGILAGGLYGANVLTF

clone size: .
D gene: TRBD1
J gene: TRBJ2-5
V gene: TRBV6-5
CDR3 DNA: TGTGCCAGCAGAACCACGGGACAGATGGAGACCCAGTACTTC
CDR3 protein: CASRTTGQMETQYF

clone size: once
D gene: TRBD2
J gene: TRBJ2-1
V gene: TRBV5-4
CDR3 DNA: TGTGCCAGCAGCTTGGTAGAACTAGCGGGAGCGGGTGAGCAGTTCTTC
CDR3 protein: CASSLVELAGAGEQFF

clone size: .
D gene: TRBD2
J gene: TRBJ2-3
V gene: TRBV7-2
CDR3 DNA: TGTGCCAGCAGCCTCCAAGCGGGGGGGCCCACAGATACGCAGTATTTT
CDR3 protein: CASSLQAGGPTDTQYF

clone size: .
D gene: .
J gene: TRBJ1-2
V gene: TRBV4-1
CDR3 DNA: TGCGCCAGCAGCCAAGGTCGTAATGGCTACACCTTC
CDR3 protein: CASSQGRNGYTF

clone size: .
D gene: .
J gene: TRBJ2-3
V gene: TRBV15
CDR3 DNA: TGTGCCACCAGCAGAGCGGGAGAGGGCACGGATACGCAGTATTTT
CDR3 protein: CATSRAGEGTDTQYF

clone size: .
D gene: TRBD2
J gene: TRBJ2-7
V gene: TRBV6-5
CDR3 DNA: TGTGCCAGCAGAGTAGCGGGAACCTCCTACGAGCAGTACTTC
CDR3 protein: CASRVAGTSYEQYF

clone size: .
D gene: .
J gene: TRBJ2-2
V gene: TRBV2
CDR3 DNA: TGTGCCAGCAGTGAAGGACAGGTTGACACCGGGGAGCTGTTTTTT
CDR3 protein: CASSEGQVDTGELFF

clone size: .
D gene: .
J gene: TRBJ1-5
V gene: TRBV2
CDR3 DNA: TGTGCCAGCCAGGACACCCATAGCAATCAGCCCCAGCATTTT
CDR3 protein: CASQDTHSNQPQHF

clone size: .
D gene: TRBD1
J gene: TRBJ1-6
V gene: TRBV7-9
CDR3 DNA: TGTGCCAGCAGCTTATCAGGGACAGAAGGATCACCCCTCCACTTT
CDR3 protein: CASSLSGTEGSPLHF

clone size: once
D gene: .
J gene: TRBJ2-1
V gene: TRBV5-6
CDR3 DNA: TGTGCCAGCAGCCCCCTCCGGAGGGACTTGAACAATGAGCAGTTCTTC
CDR3 protein: CASSPLRRDLNNEQFF

clone size: .
D gene: .
J gene: TRBJ1-1
V gene: TRBV19
CDR3 DNA: TGTGCCAGTGCCCCGGGACTAAGGAACACTGAAGCTTTCTTT
CDR3 protein: CASAPGLRNTEAFF

clone size: .
D gene: .
J gene: TRBJ2-6
V gene: TRBV6-1
CDR3 DNA: TGTGCCAGCAGTGAAAGGCCAGAGGGTAGCTCTGGGGCCAACGTCCTGACTTTC
CDR3 protein: CASSERPEGSSGANVLTF

clone size: .
D gene: .
J gene: TRBJ2-7
V gene: TRBV30
CDR3 DNA: TGTGCCTGGATCTCTACGGGAACCGAGCAGTACTTC
CDR3 protein: CAWISTGTEQYF

clone size: .
D gene: TRBD1
J gene: TRBJ1-5
V gene: TRBV6-1
CDR3 DNA: TGTGCCAGCAGTGAGATAGACAGGGTGAATCAGCCCCAGCATTTT
CDR3 protein: CASSEIDRVNQPQHF